This is a list of T cell receptor beta chains from one sample in a study of T-cell reconstitution after alpha-beta-depleted transplantation in children. TCRdb reanalysed the PCR reads using MiXCR and keeps one entry per CDR3 protein. The sample includes about 590,000 distinct CDR3 sequences, around 13% of them seen just once. The starting material was PBMCs, mostly from graft donor cells, obtained 360 days after TCRalphabeta/CD19-depleted stem cell transplant. Every receptor here comes from a male patient younger than 18 who had a stem cell transplant for acute myeloid leukemia, so the T cells may come from the graft donor. The CDR3 runs from the conserved cysteine through the conserved F or W. The order of the fields is J gene, clone size, V gene, D gene, CDR3 protein, CDR3 DNA. A D gene is named only where the DNA matches it firmly. A row's size may be missing; if present it is once, few, many or a size class.

J: TRBJ2-1
size: few
V: TRBV6-2/TRBV6-3
D: NA
CDR3: CASSYGSALYNEQFF
DNA: TGTGCCAGCAGTTACGGGTCGGCCCTCTACAATGAGCAGTTCTTC

J: TRBJ2-1
size: NA
V: TRBV24-1
D: TRBD2
CDR3: CATSDSGRLTSGRQDNEQFF
DNA: TGTGCCACCAGTGACTCAGGCCGGTTGACTAGCGGGAGACAGGACAATGAGCAGTTCTTC

J: TRBJ2-7
size: many
V: TRBV7-9
D: NA
CDR3: CASSLQEYGEQYF
DNA: TGTGCCAGCAGCTTACAGGAATACGGGGAGCAGTACTTC

J: TRBJ1-3
size: few
V: TRBV28
D: TRBD1
CDR3: CASSPPGQGGSNTIYF
DNA: TGTGCCAGCAGTCCCCCGGGACAGGGTGGATCAAACACCATATATTTT

J: TRBJ1-1
size: many
V: TRBV12-3/TRBV12-4
D: NA
CDR3: CASSLGTWGLAEAFF
DNA: TGTGCCAGCAGTTTGGGCACCTGGGGTCTTGCTGAAGCTTTCTTT

J: TRBJ2-7
size: few
V: TRBV6-2/TRBV6-3
D: NA
CDR3: CASSYSFQRSGYEQYF
DNA: TGTGCCAGCAGTTACTCGTTCCAGCGATCGGGATACGAGCAGTACTTC

J: TRBJ2-7
size: few
V: TRBV28
D: TRBD1
CDR3: CAGGSGTGNEQYF
DNA: TGTGCTGGTGGATCCGGGACAGGGAACGAGCAGTACTTC

J: TRBJ2-7
size: many
V: TRBV3-1
D: TRBD2
CDR3: CASSFLAGTYEQYF
DNA: TGTGCCAGCAGCTTCTTAGCGGGTACCTACGAGCAGTACTTC

J: TRBJ2-5
size: few
V: TRBV7-2
D: TRBD2
CDR3: CASSSRLAYQETQYF
DNA: TGTGCCAGCAGCTCCAGACTAGCGTACCAAGAGACCCAGTACTTC

J: TRBJ1-3
size: once
V: TRBV2
D: NA
CDR3: CASRTTPDSGNTIYF
DNA: TGTGCCAGCAGGACCACGCCGGACTCTGGAAACACCATATATTTT

J: TRBJ2-1
size: NA
V: TRBV12-3/TRBV12-4
D: NA
CDR3: CATRVGDEQFF
DNA: TGTGCCACGAGGGTCGGCGATGAGCAGTTCTTC

J: TRBJ2-6
size: once
V: TRBV5-1
D: NA
CDR3: CASTLPGSSGANVLTF
DNA: TGCGCCAGCACCCTCCCGGGGTCCTCTGGGGCCAACGTCCTGACTTTC

J: TRBJ2-7
size: NA
V: TRBV7-2
D: NA
CDR3: CASTVGNGITYEQYF
DNA: TGTGCCAGCACCGTGGGGAACGGGATTACCTACGAGCAGTACTTC

J: TRBJ2-3
size: NA
V: TRBV28
D: TRBD2
CDR3: CASSLIAGGADTQYF
DNA: TGTGCCAGCAGTCTGATAGCGGGAGGGGCAGATACGCAGTATTTT

J: TRBJ2-7
size: few
V: TRBV4-2
D: NA
CDR3: CASADERWLGGQYF
DNA: TGTGCCAGCGCTGATGAGAGATGGTTGGGCGGGCAGTACTTC

J: TRBJ2-2
size: NA
V: TRBV29-1
D: NA
CDR3: CSVENQGYTGELFF
DNA: TGCAGCGTTGAAAATCAAGGCTACACCGGGGAGCTGTTTTTT

J: TRBJ2-1
size: many
V: TRBV7-6
D: NA
CDR3: CASSLHVGSSYNEQFF
DNA: TGTGCCAGCAGCTTACACGTGGGGAGCTCCTACAATGAGCAGTTCTTC

J: TRBJ2-2
size: few
V: TRBV6-2/TRBV6-3
D: NA
CDR3: CASSRLEYTGELFF
DNA: TGTGCCAGCAGTAGACTAGAATACACCGGGGAGCTGTTTTTT

J: TRBJ2-1
size: NA
V: TRBV15
D: TRBD2
CDR3: CATSSPGTSGRNEQFF
DNA: TGTGCCACCAGCTCCCCCGGGACTAGCGGGAGAAATGAGCAGTTCTTC

J: TRBJ2-5
size: many
V: TRBV29-1
D: NA
CDR3: CSVGQLRRETQYF
DNA: TGCAGCGTTGGACAGTTGAGGCGGGAGACCCAGTACTTC

J: TRBJ2-1
size: few
V: TRBV20-1
D: TRBD1
CDR3: CSALWPDRGENEQFF
DNA: TGCAGTGCCCTATGGCCCGACAGGGGGGAAAATGAGCAGTTCTTC

J: TRBJ2-7
size: NA
V: TRBV29-1
D: TRBD2
CDR3: CSVERGGSSYEQYF
DNA: TGCAGCGTTGAACGGGGCGGGAGCTCCTACGAGCAGTACTTC

J: TRBJ2-5
size: few
V: TRBV5-1
D: NA
CDR3: CASSLPSGTPMGQYF
DNA: TGCGCCAGCAGCTTGCCTTCCGGGACTCCTATGGGCCAGTACTTC

J: TRBJ2-5
size: few
V: TRBV12-3/TRBV12-4
D: TRBD1
CDR3: CASSLIVGQGSVETQYF
DNA: TGTGCCAGCAGTTTAATTGTAGGACAGGGTTCTGTGGAGACCCAGTACTTC

J: TRBJ2-1
size: NA
V: TRBV7-3
D: NA
CDR3: CASSLRLATSSYNEQFF
DNA: TGTGCCAGCAGCTTAAGGCTAGCGACCAGCTCCTACAATGAGCAGTTCTTC

J: TRBJ2-2
size: NA
V: TRBV7-6
D: NA
CDR3: CASSLALGGNTGELFF
DNA: TGTGCCAGCAGCTTAGCGTTGGGAGGGAACACCGGGGAGCTGTTTTTT

J: TRBJ2-3
size: NA
V: TRBV20-1
D: TRBD2
CDR3: CSANSTSGRAKGTDTQYF
DNA: TGCAGTGCTAATTCAACTAGCGGGAGGGCCAAAGGCACAGATACGCAGTATTTT

J: TRBJ1-5
size: many
V: TRBV18
D: TRBD1
CDR3: CASSPGQGNQPQHF
DNA: TGCGCCAGCAGCCCCGGACAGGGCAATCAGCCCCAGCATTTT

J: TRBJ2-2
size: few
V: TRBV30
D: NA
CDR3: CAWSVSMNTGELFF
DNA: TGTGCCTGGAGTGTTAGCATGAACACCGGGGAGCTGTTTTTT

J: TRBJ1-2
size: NA
V: TRBV29-1
D: TRBD1
CDR3: CSFLGQNLADTF
DNA: TGCAGCTTTCTGGGACAGAACTTGGCGGACACCTTC

J: TRBJ2-4
size: few
V: TRBV2
D: TRBD2
CDR3: CASSLNSGKAKNIQYF
DNA: TGTGCCAGCAGTCTGAATAGCGGGAAAGCCAAAAACATTCAGTACTTC

J: TRBJ1-3
size: NA
V: TRBV5-1
D: NA
CDR3: CASSLPGVGNTIYF
DNA: TGCGCCAGCAGCTTGCCAGGGGTTGGAAACACCATATATTTT

J: TRBJ2-3
size: NA
V: TRBV28
D: TRBD2
CDR3: CASSFLAGVEDTQYF
DNA: TGTGCCAGCAGTTTCCTAGCGGGAGTCGAAGATACGCAGTATTTT

J: TRBJ2-7
size: NA
V: TRBV12-5
D: NA
CDR3: CASGLRAPRSYEQYF
DNA: TGTGCTAGTGGTCTCCGGGCACCCCGCTCCTACGAGCAGTACTTC

J: TRBJ2-7
size: NA
V: TRBV11-2
D: NA
CDR3: CASTKRNGASRAHYEQYF
DNA: TGTGCCAGCACTAAACGCAATGGGGCCTCCCGGGCCCACTACGAGCAGTACTTC

J: TRBJ2-3
size: many
V: TRBV20-1
D: TRBD2
CDR3: CSATLAGGPDTQYF
DNA: TGCAGTGCTACCCTAGCGGGAGGGCCAGATACGCAGTATTTT

J: TRBJ2-2
size: many
V: TRBV7-3
D: NA
CDR3: CASSPHVGELFF
DNA: TGTGCCAGCAGCCCTCACGTCGGGGAGCTGTTTTTT

J: TRBJ2-3
size: many
V: TRBV24-1
D: TRBD1
CDR3: CATSDPGQRSTDTQYF
DNA: TGTGCCACCAGTGACCCGGGACAGCGTAGCACAGATACGCAGTATTTT

J: TRBJ1-5
size: many
V: TRBV12-3/TRBV12-4
D: NA
CDR3: CASSAGFSNQPQHF
DNA: TGTGCCAGCAGTGCAGGGTTTAGCAATCAGCCCCAGCATTTT

J: TRBJ2-2
size: few
V: TRBV9
D: NA
CDR3: CASSVDGGGRTGELFF
DNA: TGTGCCAGCAGCGTAGATGGAGGGGGAAGAACCGGGGAGCTGTTTTTT

J: TRBJ2-2
size: NA
V: TRBV10-3
D: NA
CDR3: CAISESKRNASNTGELFF
DNA: TGTGCCATCAGTGAGTCGAAACGCAACGCCTCGAACACCGGGGAGCTGTTTTTT

J: TRBJ2-1
size: NA
V: TRBV24-1
D: TRBD2
CDR3: CATSDTGTSGSIGEQFF
DNA: TGTGCCACCAGTGATACCGGGACTAGCGGGAGTATCGGTGAGCAGTTCTTC

J: TRBJ2-7
size: NA
V: TRBV30
D: TRBD1
CDR3: CALDGGQGGYEQYF
DNA: TGTGCCCTGGACGGCGGACAGGGTGGATACGAGCAGTACTTC

J: TRBJ2-7
size: many
V: TRBV21-1
D: NA
CDR3: CASSKLRLAGALYEQYF
DNA: TGTGCCAGCAGCAAATTAAGACTAGCGGGAGCATTGTACGAGCAGTACTTC

J: TRBJ2-7
size: few
V: TRBV5-1
D: TRBD2
CDR3: CASSREREADEQYF
DNA: TGCGCCAGCAGTCGAGAGCGGGAGGCGGACGAGCAGTACTTC

J: TRBJ1-4
size: NA
V: TRBV3-1
D: TRBD1
CDR3: CASSLRTGSPPYNEKLFF
DNA: TGTGCCAGCAGCCTCCGGACAGGGTCCCCTCCTTATAATGAAAAACTGTTTTTT

J: TRBJ2-2
size: NA
V: TRBV12-3/TRBV12-4
D: NA
CDR3: CASSLARGGGSTGELFF
DNA: TGTGCCAGCAGTTTAGCGCGGGGAGGGGGCAGTACCGGGGAGCTGTTTTTT

J: TRBJ2-1
size: NA
V: TRBV18
D: NA
CDR3: CASSSLGRNEQFF
DNA: TGTGCCAGCTCATCCTTAGGGAGGAATGAGCAGTTCTTC

J: TRBJ1-4
size: NA
V: TRBV10-3
D: NA
CDR3: CAISQGYNEKLFF
DNA: TGTGCCATCAGCCAGGGATACAATGAAAAACTGTTTTTT

J: TRBJ2-7
size: NA
V: TRBV7-4
D: NA
CDR3: CASSLRAPGPTMITYEQYF
DNA: TGTGCCAGCAGCTTACGGGCACCAGGTCCGACGATGATTACCTACGAGCAGTACTTC

J: TRBJ2-1
size: few
V: TRBV28
D: TRBD2
CDR3: CASSISGGLAYNEQFF
DNA: TGTGCCAGCTCCATATCCGGGGGACTAGCTTACAATGAGCAGTTCTTC

J: TRBJ1-5
size: NA
V: TRBV20-1
D: NA
CDR3: CSARPPEQLNQPQHF
DNA: TGCAGTGCTAGACCCCCCGAACAGCTCAACCAGCCCCAGCATTTT

J: TRBJ2-7
size: many
V: TRBV5-1
D: TRBD2
CDR3: CASSTGLAGAAYEQYF
DNA: TGCGCCAGCAGCACCGGACTAGCGGGGGCAGCCTACGAGCAGTACTTC